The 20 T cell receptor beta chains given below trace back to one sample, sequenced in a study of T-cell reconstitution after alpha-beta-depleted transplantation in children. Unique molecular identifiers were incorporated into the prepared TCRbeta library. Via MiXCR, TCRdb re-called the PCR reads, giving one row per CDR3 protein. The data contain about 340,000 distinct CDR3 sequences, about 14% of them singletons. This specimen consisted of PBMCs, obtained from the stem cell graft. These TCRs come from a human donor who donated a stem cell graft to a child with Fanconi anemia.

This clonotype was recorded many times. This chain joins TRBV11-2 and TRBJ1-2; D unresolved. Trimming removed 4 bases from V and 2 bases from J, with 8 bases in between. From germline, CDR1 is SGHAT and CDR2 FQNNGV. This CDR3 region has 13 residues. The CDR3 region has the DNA TGTGCCAGCAGCTCAGGACTGAACTATGGCTACACCTTC. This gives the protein CASSSGLNYGYTF.

The CDR3 DNA is TGTGCCAGTAGCTCAGGGGACACCGGGGAGCTGTTTTTT. It specifies CASSSGDTGELFF. The chain employs TRBV19 and TRBJ2-2, with D perhaps matching TRBD1 (6 bases). There are 13 residues in the CDR3. The germline V gene has CDR1 LNHDA and CDR2 SQIVND (reference sequence). Trimming cost V 6 bases and J 3 bases, with 8 bases left between them. Supplemented by reference TRBV19 and TRBJ2-2, the full variable domain reads DGGITQSPKYLFRKEGQNVTLSCEQNLNHDAMYWYRQDPGQGLRLIYYSQIVNDFQKGDIAEGYSVSREKKESFPLTVTSAQKNPTAFYLCASSSGDTGELFFGEGSRLTVL.

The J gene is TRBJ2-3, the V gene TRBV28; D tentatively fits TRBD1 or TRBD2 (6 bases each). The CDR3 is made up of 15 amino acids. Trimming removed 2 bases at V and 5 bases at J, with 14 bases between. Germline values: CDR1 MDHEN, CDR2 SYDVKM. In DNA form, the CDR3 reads TGTGCCAGCAGTTTAAGGGGGGATTTGGGAGATACGCAGTATTTT. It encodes CASSLRGDLGDTQYF.

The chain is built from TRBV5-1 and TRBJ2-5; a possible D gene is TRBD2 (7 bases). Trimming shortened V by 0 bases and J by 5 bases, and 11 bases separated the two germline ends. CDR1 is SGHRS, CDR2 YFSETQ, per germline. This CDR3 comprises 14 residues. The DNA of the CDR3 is TGCGCCAGCAGCTTGGAGGGGGGGCAGGAGACCCAGTACTTC. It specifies CASSLEGGQETQYF.

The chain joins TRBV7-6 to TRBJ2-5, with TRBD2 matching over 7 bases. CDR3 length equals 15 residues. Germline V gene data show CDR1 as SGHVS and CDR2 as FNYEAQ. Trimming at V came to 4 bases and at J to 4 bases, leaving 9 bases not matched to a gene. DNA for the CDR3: TGTGCCAGCAGCTCGTGGGGAGGGACTTCAGAGACCCAGTACTTC. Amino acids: CASSSWGGTSETQYF.

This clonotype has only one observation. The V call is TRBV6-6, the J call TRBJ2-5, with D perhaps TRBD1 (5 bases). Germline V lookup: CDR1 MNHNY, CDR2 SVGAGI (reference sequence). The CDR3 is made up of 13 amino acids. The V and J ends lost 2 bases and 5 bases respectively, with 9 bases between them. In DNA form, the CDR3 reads TGTGCCAGCAGTTACGGGGCTTTCGAGACCCAGTACTTC. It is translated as CASSYGAFETQYF.

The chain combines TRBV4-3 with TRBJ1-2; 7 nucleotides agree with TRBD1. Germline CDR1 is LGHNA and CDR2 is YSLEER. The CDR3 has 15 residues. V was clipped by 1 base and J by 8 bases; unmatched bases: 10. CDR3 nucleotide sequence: TGCGCCAGCAGCCAAGCTGCGACAGGGCTGGAAGGCTACACCTTC. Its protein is CASSQAATGLEGYTF.

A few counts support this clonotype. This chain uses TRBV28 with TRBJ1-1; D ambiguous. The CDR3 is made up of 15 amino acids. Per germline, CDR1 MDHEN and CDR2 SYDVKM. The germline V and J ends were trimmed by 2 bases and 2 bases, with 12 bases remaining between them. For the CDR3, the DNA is TGTGCCAGCAGTTTACCGATCCGGGGTAACACTGAAGCTTTCTTT. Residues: CASSLPIRGNTEAFF.

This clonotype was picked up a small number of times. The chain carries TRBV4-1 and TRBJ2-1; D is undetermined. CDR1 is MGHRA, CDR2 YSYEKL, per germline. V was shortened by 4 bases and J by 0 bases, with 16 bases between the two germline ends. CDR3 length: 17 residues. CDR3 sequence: CASSRNPRQSSYNEQFF. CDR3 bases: TGCGCCAGCAGCCGCAACCCGCGGCAGAGCTCCTACAATGAGCAGTTCTTC.

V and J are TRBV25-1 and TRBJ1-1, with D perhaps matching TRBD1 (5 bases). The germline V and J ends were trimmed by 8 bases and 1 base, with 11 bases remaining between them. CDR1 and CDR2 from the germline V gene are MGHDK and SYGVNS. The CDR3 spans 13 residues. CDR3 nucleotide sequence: TGTGCCAGCGGGGGACTTCAGAACACTGAAGCTTTCTTT. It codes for CASGGLQNTEAFF.

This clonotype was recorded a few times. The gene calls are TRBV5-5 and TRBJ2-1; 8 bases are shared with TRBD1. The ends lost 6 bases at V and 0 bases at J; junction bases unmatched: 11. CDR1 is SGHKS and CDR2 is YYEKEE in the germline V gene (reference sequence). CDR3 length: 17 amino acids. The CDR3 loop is CASTQLPTGGSYNEQFF. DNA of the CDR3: TGTGCCAGCACCCAACTTCCCACAGGGGGCTCCTACAATGAGCAGTTCTTC. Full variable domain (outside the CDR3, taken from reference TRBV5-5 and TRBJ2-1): DAGVTQSPTHLIKTRGQQVTLRCSPISGHKSVSWYQQVLGQGPQFIFQYYEKEERGRGNFPDRFSARQFPNYSSELNVNALLLGDSALYLCASTQLPTGGSYNEQFFGPGTRLTVL.

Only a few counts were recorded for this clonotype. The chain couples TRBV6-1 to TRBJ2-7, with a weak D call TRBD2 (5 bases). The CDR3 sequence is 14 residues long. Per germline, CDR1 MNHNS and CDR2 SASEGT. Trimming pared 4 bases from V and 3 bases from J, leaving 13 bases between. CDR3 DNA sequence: TGTGCCAGCAGTGTCTGGGCAGGACTCTACGAGCAGTACGTC. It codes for CASSVWAGLYEQYV.

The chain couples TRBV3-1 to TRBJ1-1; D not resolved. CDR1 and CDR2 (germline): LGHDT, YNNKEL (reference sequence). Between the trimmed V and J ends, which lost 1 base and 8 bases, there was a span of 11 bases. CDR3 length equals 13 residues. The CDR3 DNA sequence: TGTGCCAGCAGCCAAGTACTTCCTGGGGAAGCTTTCTTT. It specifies CASSQVLPGEAFF. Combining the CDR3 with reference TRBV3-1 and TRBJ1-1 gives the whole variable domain DTAVSQTPKYLVTQMGNDKSIKCEQNLGHDTMYWYKQDSKKFLKIMFSYNNKELIINETVPNRFSPKSPDKAHLNLHINSLELGDSAVYFCASSQVLPGEAFFGQGTRLTVV.

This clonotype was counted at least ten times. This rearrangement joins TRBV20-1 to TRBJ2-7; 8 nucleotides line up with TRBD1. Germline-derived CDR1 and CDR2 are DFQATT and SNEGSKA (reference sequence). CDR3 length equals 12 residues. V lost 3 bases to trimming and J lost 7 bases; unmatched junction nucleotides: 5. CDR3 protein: CSARQGAGEQYF. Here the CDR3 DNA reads TGCAGTGCTAGGCAGGGGGCCGGGGAGCAGTACTTC.

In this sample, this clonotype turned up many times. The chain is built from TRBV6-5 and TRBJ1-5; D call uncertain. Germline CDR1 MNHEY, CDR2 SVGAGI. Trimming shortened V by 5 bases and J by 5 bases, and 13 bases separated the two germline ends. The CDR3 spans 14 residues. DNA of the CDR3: TGTGCCAGCAGTCCTTACAGTCGGGATCAGCCCCAGCATTTT. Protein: CASSPYSRDQPQHF.

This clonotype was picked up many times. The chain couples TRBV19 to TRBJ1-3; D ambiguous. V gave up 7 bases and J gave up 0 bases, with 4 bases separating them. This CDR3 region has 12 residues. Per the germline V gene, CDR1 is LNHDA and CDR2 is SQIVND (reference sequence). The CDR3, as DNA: TGTGCCAGTACGAGCTCTGGAAACACCATATATTTT. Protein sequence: CASTSSGNTIYF.

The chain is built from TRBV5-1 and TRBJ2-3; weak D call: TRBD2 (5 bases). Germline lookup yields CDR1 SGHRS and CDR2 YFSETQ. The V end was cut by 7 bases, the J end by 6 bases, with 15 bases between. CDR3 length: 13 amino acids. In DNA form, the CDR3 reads TGCGCCAGCCGGAGGCCGGGGTCGGATACGCAGTATTTT. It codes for CASRRPGSDTQYF. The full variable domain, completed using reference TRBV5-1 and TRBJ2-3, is KAGVTQTPRYLIKTRGQQVTLSCSPISGHRSVSWYQQTPGQGLQFLFEYFSETQRNKGNFPGRFSGRQFSNSRSEMNVSTLELGDSALYLCASRRPGSDTQYFGPGTRLTVL.

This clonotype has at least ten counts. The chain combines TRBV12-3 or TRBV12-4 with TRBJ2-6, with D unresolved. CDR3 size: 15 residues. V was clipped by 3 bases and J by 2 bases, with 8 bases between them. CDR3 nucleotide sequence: TGTGCCAGCAGTTTTTTCTCGACTGGGGCCAACGTCCTGACTTTC. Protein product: CASSFFSTGANVLTF.

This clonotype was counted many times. CDR3 DNA: TGCAGCGTTTGGGGGGGCGACGGCGAGCAGTACTTC. This translates into CSVWGGDGEQYF. V gene TRBV29-1 combines with J gene TRBJ2-7; possibly TRBD2 for D (7 bases). The CDR3 has 12 amino acids. Germline V gives CDR1 SQVTM, CDR2 ANQGSEA. The germline V and J ends were trimmed by 5 bases and 6 bases, with 14 bases remaining between them.

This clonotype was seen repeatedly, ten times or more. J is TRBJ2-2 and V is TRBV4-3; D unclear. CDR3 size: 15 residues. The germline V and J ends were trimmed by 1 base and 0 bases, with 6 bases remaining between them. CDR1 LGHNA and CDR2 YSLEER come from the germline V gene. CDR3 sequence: CASSQGSTNTGELFF. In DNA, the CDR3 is TGCGCCAGCAGCCAAGGATCAACGAACACCGGGGAGCTGTTTTTT.